The sequence of this T cell receptor (beta chain) was determined in a study of regulatory T cells in long-lasting Graves disease. Time point: newly diagnosed GD, antithyroid drugs for less than 3 months. PBMC RNA was the source of the TCR library. Arm-PCR of CDR3 regions and iRepertoire HTBI primers were used to build TCR beta libraries. TCRdb ran MiXCR on the multiplex PCR reads and lists one entry per CDR3 protein. This sample yields about 300,000 distinct CDR3 sequences, of which about 20% are seen a single time; about 40% belongs to the top ten. Germline lookup yields CDR1 DFQATT and CDR2 SNEGSKA (reference sequence). The CDR3 runs 14 residues. V was clipped by 1 base and J by 4 bases; unmatched bases: 6. This clonotype was counted ten times or more.

The chain combines TRBV20-1 with TRBJ2-7, with 8 bases identical to TRBD2. The clonotype comes from a female donor with Graves disease. The sequenced sample was peripheral blood mononuclear cells (PBMCs), obtained at new diagnosis, from a patient treated with antithyroid drugs. DNA of the CDR3: TGCAGTGCTAGAGCGGGAGGGACGCGTTACGAGCAGTACTTC. Translation: CSARAGGTRYEQYF.